Shown below are 11 T cell receptor beta chains from a single sample sequenced in a study of blood T cells in healthy people across ages. Through a sample-barcoded 5' primer and a J-beta primer mix, a second PCR was run for about 7 to 12 cycles. MiXCR, run by TCRdb on the 5' RACE reads, gives a single entry per CDR3 protein. The repertoire holds some 1,000,000 distinct CDR3 sequences, under 30% seen once, with around 0.75% in the top ten. The same sample was also used in a study of T cells of mothers and their children.

Sequencing input: blood. These receptor sequences come from a girl aged 2 to 10 in good health.

This chain links TRBV7-2 with TRBJ1-2; no reliable D call. The CDR3 sequence is 15 residues long. Trimming stripped 3 bases from V and 0 bases from J, with 11 bases between. Per germline, CDR1 SGHTA and CDR2 FQGNSA. The CDR3 protein is CASSFISGTNYGYTF. Here the CDR3 DNA reads TGTGCCAGCAGCTTCATTTCGGGCACTAACTATGGCTACACCTTC.

This clonotype was recorded many times. The chain carries TRBV7-6 and TRBJ2-1; D is possibly TRBD1 (5 bases). CDR1 SGHVS and CDR2 FNYEAQ come from the germline V gene. Trimming shortened V by 2 bases and J by 7 bases, and 9 bases separated the two germline ends. The length of the CDR3 is 13 residues. CDR3 sequence: CASSLNRGNEQFF. Written as DNA, the CDR3 is TGTGCCAGCAGCTTAAATAGGGGTAATGAGCAGTTCTTC.

The rearrangement uses TRBV29-1 and TRBJ2-1; D remains ambiguous. Trimming left V 1 base short and J 13 bases short, with 11 bases between. The length of the CDR3 is 11 residues. Germline CDR1 is SQVTM and CDR2 is ANQGSEA. The CDR3 is CSVEGFKGQFF. The CDR3 bases are TGCAGCGTTGAAGGGTTCAAAGGTCAGTTCTTC.

This chain uses TRBV11-2 with TRBJ1-2; D is unclear. The V gene lost 5 bases and the J gene lost 0 bases, with 10 bases spanning the gap. The CDR3 contains 14 residues. The germline gives CDR1 SGHAT, CDR2 FQNNGV. CDR3: CASSPDPSNYGYTF. In nucleotides, the CDR3 is TGTGCCAGCAGCCCGGACCCCTCTAACTATGGCTACACCTTC.

The rearrangement joins TRBV6-6 to TRBJ2-7, with D uncertain. The germline CDR1 and CDR2 sequences are MNHNY and SVGAGI (reference sequence). V lost 0 bases, J lost 0 bases, and 9 bases lay in between. This CDR3 comprises 15 residues. The CDR3 region has the DNA TGTGCCAGCAGTTACTCGCGTCTGAACTCCTACGAGCAGTACTTC. This translates into CASSYSRLNSYEQYF.

This clonotype was seen a handful of times. V usage is TRBV9 and J usage is TRBJ2-3; no clear D gene. Germline loops: CDR1 SGDLS, CDR2 YYNGEE. The CDR3 consists of 12 residues. V was shortened by 7 bases and J by 5 bases, with 11 bases between the two germline ends. In DNA form, the CDR3 reads TGTGCCAGCGGCCAGTCACAAGATACGCAGTATTTT. Its translation is CASGQSQDTQYF.

For the CDR3, the DNA is TGTGCCAGCAGCTTTGTCTCCAGGCAGGGGGCGGCGTACGAGCAGTACTTC. It is translated as CASSFVSRQGAAYEQYF. This chain joins TRBV7-9 and TRBJ2-7; 8 nucleotides match TRBD1. Germline V CDR1 and CDR2: SEHNR, FQNEAQ (reference sequence). This CDR3 comprises 17 residues. V gave up 3 bases and J gave up 4 bases; unmatched junction bases: 14. The whole variable domain, filled in from reference TRBV7-9 and TRBJ2-7, reads DTGVSQNPRHKITKRGQNVTFRCDPISEHNRLYWYRQTLGQGPEFLTYFQNEAQLEKSRLLSDRFSAERPKGSFSTLEIQRTEQGDSAMYLCASSFVSRQGAAYEQYFGPGTRLTVT.

This clonotype has more than one count but fewer than ten. The CDR3 loop reads CASSWREASEKLFF. CDR3 coding DNA: TGTGCCAGCAGTTGGAGGGAAGCAAGTGAAAAACTGTTTTTT. The chain couples TRBV12-3 or TRBV12-4 to TRBJ1-4; D not resolved. V lost 4 bases to trimming and J lost 7 bases, with 13 bases between them. The CDR3 extends over 14 amino acids.

The chain combines TRBV27 with TRBJ2-4; D is possibly TRBD1 or TRBD2 (5 bases each). Germline V gene lookup returns CDR1 MNHEY and CDR2 SMNVEV (reference sequence). The CDR3 loop spans 14 amino acids. The V end was cut by 8 bases, the J end by 7 bases, with 18 bases between. This CDR3 reads CASWDPGVNNIQYF. As DNA, the CDR3 is TGTGCCAGCTGGGACCCCGGGGTGAACAACATTCAGTACTTC.

The J gene is TRBJ2-5, the V gene TRBV4-3; D is perhaps TRBD2 (6 bases). V lost 4 bases to trimming and J lost 1 base, with 16 bases between them. There are 16 residues in the CDR3. CDR1 LGHNA and CDR2 YSLEER come from the germline V gene. The DNA of the CDR3 is TGCGCCAGCAGCCCACTAGCATGGGGGTCCCAAGAGACCCAGTACTTC. Translated, it gives CASSPLAWGSQETQYF.

The chain is built from TRBV7-9 and TRBJ2-5; D gene ambiguous. The J call may be mistaken, given a closer DNA end match to TRBJ2-7. The germline gives CDR1 SEHNR, CDR2 FQNEAQ (reference sequence). There are 13 residues in the CDR3. The CDR3 region is CASSPPEVDEQYF. The DNA for the CDR3 is TGTGCCAGCAGCCCCCCAGAAGTTGACGAGCAGTACTTC.